Detailed here is one TCR beta chain. The CDR3 runs 15 residues. Germline lookup yields CDR1 KGHDR and CDR2 SFDVKD. V was pared by 0 bases and J by 2 bases, with 0 bases of the junction left unmatched. TCRdb used MiXCR to reprocess the reads, holding one entry per CDR3 protein. The sample lists 740,000 or so distinct CDR3 sequences, 35% to 45% occurring once. This entry comes from a study of T cell repertoires in cytomegalovirus infection. Turning to the study itself: Public signatures in TCR beta pointed to CMV infection and matching HLA type.

This chain joins TRBV24-1 and TRBJ2-5, with 9 bases aligning to TRBD1. The specimen sequenced was PBMCs. The sequence was collected from a human donor in good health (CMV status not recorded). Some clones in this sample may be carry-over from other donors' samples. CDR3: CATSDLGQGQETQYF. The CDR3 DNA reads as TGTGCCACCAGTGATTTGGGACAGGGGCAAGAGACCCAGTACTTC.